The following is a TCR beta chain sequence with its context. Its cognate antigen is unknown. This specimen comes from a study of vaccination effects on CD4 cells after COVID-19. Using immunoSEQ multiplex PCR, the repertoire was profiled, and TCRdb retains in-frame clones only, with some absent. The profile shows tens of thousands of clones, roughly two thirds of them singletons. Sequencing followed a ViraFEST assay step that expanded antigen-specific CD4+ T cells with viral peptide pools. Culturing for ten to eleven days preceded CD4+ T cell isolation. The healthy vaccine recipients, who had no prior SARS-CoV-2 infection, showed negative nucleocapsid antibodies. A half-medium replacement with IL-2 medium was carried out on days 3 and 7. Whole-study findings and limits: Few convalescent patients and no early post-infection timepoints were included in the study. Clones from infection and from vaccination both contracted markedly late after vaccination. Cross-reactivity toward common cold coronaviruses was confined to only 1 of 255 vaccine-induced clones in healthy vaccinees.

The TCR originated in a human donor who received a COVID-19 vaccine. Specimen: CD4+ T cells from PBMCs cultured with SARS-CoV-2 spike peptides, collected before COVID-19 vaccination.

CDR3 in amino acids: CASSLLFRRTGENIVYQETQYF. As DNA, the CDR3 is TGTGCCAGCAGTTTACTGTTCCGCAGGACAGGGGAAAATATCGTTTATCAAGAGACCCAGTACTTC. This sequence joins TRBV28 and TRBJ2-5; 9 nucleotides match TRBD1. The CDR3 contains 22 residues. Germline CDR1 reads MDHEN; CDR2 reads SYDVKM. Trimming cost V 2 bases and J 2 bases; bases outside gene matches: 24.